This T cell receptor beta chain is drawn from a study of blood T cell repertoires in COVID-19. Clones were read by immunoSEQ multiplex PCR, and TCRdb kept only the in-frame ones, dropping some. The sample lists over 70,000 clones, approximately 83% occurring once. This clone was seen a single time. Germline lookup yields CDR1 LGHDT and CDR2 YNNKEL (reference sequence). This CDR3 comprises 14 residues. With 8 bases clipped from V and 2 bases from J, the junction kept 8 bases outside the gene matches. The clonotype was recovered from a woman between 55 and 75 years old with acute or convalescent COVID-19. Sequencing was performed on peripheral blood. The J gene is TRBJ2-5, the V gene TRBV3-1 (or the pseudogene TRBV3-2); TRBD2 agrees at 7 bases. CDR3 coding DNA: TGTGCCAGCTACTCTGGCGGGGGACAAGAGACCCAGTACTTC. Its protein is CASYSGGGQETQYF.